This is a list of T cell receptor beta chains from one sample in a study of CD8 T cells in Susac syndrome. TCRdb used MiXCR to reprocess the immunoSEQ multiplex PCR reads, holding one entry per CDR3 protein. The data show about 200,000 distinct CDR3 sequences, about 90% seen once. The sample taken for sequencing was CD8+ T cells from PBMCs. Source of these receptors: a human donor with multiple sclerosis. Each CDR3 is given with its conserved first and last residue. Fields, in order: V gene, J gene, CDR3 protein.

TRBV21-1,TRBJ2-7,CASSKKAEGSLDGQYF
TRBV6-2/TRBV6-3,TRBJ2-2,CASSYDTGELFF
TRBV4-2,TRBJ1-5,CASSRARDTYNQPQHF
TRBV24-1,TRBJ2-3,CATSGAGLAGRTDTQYF
TRBV7-9,TRBJ2-7,CASSLAGEQYF
TRBV30,TRBJ1-4,CAWRGPTNEKLFF
TRBV9,TRBJ2-3,CASSAFIGTDTQYF
TRBV2,TRBJ2-7,CASSDYRESYEQYF
TRBV20-1,TRBJ1-5,CSARDRTSDNQPQHF
TRBV20-1,TRBJ2-1,CSARDAGEVNEQFF
TRBV24-1,TRBJ2-3,CATSENRDRRQDTQYF
TRBV4-2,TRBJ2-1,CASSPSGDEQFF
TRBV5-4,TRBJ2-7,CASSFRAGGVYEQYF
TRBV7-6,TRBJ2-5,CASSSLPTSQETQYF
TRBV4-3,TRBJ2-7,CASSQETQTGGGEQYF
TRBV27,TRBJ2-3,CASTSLAGGTDTQYF
TRBV5-1,TRBJ2-5,CASSGNPDGLNQETQYF
TRBV15,TRBJ2-6,CATSPIRTGAGANVLTF
TRBV6-1,TRBJ2-3,CASSPSLLAGVSDTQYF
TRBV6-5,TRBJ2-1,CASSYRGGNEQFF
TRBV5-4,TRBJ1-1,CASSLSNTEAFF
TRBV7-9,TRBJ2-1,CASSLYRGGDNEQFF
TRBV9,TRBJ2-1,CASSLGDSPFGNEQFF
TRBV5-6,TRBJ1-5,CASSLRDRSNQPQHF
TRBV20-1,TRBJ1-5,CSARGSEDSNQPQHF
TRBV12-3/TRBV12-4,TRBJ2-1,CASSWGTESFF
TRBV19,TRBJ1-1,CASSYMQGLRNTEAFF
TRBV5-4,TRBJ2-1,CASSSGLRDNEQFF